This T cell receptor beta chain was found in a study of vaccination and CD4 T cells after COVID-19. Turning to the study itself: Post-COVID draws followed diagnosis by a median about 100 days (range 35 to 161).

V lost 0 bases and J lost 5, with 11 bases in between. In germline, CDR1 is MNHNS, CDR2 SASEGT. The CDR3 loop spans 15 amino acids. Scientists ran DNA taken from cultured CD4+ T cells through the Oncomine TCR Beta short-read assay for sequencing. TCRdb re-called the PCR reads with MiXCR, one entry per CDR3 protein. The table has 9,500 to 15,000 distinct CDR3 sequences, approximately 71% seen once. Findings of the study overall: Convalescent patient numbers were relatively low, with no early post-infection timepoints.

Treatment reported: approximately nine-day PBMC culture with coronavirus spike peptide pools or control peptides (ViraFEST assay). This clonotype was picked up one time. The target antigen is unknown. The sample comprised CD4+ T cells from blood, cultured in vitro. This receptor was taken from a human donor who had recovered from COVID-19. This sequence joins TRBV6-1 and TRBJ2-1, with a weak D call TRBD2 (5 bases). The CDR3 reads CASSEATTGNNEQFF. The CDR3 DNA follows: TGTGCCAGCAGTGAAGCAACAACGGGGAACAATGAGCAGTTCTTC.